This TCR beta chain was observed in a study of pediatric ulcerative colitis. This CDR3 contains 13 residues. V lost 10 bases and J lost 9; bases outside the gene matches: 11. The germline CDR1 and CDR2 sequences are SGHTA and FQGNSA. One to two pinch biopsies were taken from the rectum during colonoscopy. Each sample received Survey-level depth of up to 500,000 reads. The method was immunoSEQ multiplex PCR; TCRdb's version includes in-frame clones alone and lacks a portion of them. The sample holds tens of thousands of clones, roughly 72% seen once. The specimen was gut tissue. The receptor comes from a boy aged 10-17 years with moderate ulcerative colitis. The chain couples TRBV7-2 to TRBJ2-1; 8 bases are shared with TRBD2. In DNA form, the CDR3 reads TGTGCCAAAGGGGGACTAGGAAGCTCTGAGCAGTTCTTC. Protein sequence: CAKGGLGSSEQFF.